Presented here are 29 T cell receptor beta chains from one specimen sequenced in a study of shared clonotypes between healthy human individuals. Profiling relied on immunoSEQ multiplex PCR, and the TCRdb table lists in-frame clones only, not all of them. This sample has around 530,000 clones, with just over 75% found just once. The sequenced sample consisted of PBMCs. The receptors shown here come from a middle-aged woman in good health. Some clones in this sample may be carry-over from other donors' samples.

The chain joins TRBV4-3 to TRBJ2-5, with a tentative D call TRBD1 (5 bases). Germline CDR1 LGHNA, CDR2 YSLEER. Trimming stripped 1 base from V and 3 bases from J, with 9 bases between. The CDR3 runs to 14 residues. The CDR3 sequence is CASSQVTTEETQYF. CDR3 coding DNA: TGCGCCAGCAGCCAAGTCACGACAGAAGAGACCCAGTACTTC.

The chain recombines TRBV28 with TRBJ2-2; 12 bases line up with TRBD2. The CDR3 loop spans 18 amino acids. Germline trimming cut 10 bases from V and 1 base from J; bases unmatched to any gene: 13. Germline assignment: CDR1 MDHEN and CDR2 SYDVKM. The CDR3 bases are TGTGCCATCTATATGGGACTAGCGGGCATTAAGAACACCGGGGAGCTGTTTTTT. This sequence encodes CAIYMGLAGIKNTGELFF.

The gene calls are TRBV27 and TRBJ2-5, with 10 bases aligning to TRBD2. V gave up 6 bases and J gave up 4 bases; unmatched junction bases: 8. CDR1 is MNHEY, CDR2 SMNVEV, per germline (reference sequence). The CDR3 has 15 residues. CDR3 nucleotides: TGTGCCAGCAGCCCGTTAGCGGGAGGCAGAGAGACCCAGTACTTC. This sequence encodes CASSPLAGGRETQYF.

The V and J genes are TRBV7-9 and TRBJ2-7; 11 bases fit TRBD1. Unmatched junction bases numbered 1, after V lost 1 base and J lost 5 bases. CDR3 length equals 14 residues. Germline CDR1 is SEHNR and CDR2 is FQNEAQ (reference sequence). The CDR3 coding sequence is TGTGCCAGCAGCTTAGGGACAGGGGGCCACGAGCAGTACTTC. The encoded protein is CASSLGTGGHEQYF. Full variable domain (rest looked up from reference TRBV7-9 and TRBJ2-7): DTGVSQNPRHKITKRGQNVTFRCDPISEHNRLYWYRQTLGQGPEFLTYFQNEAQLEKSRLLSDRFSAERPKGSFSTLEIQRTEQGDSAMYLCASSLGTGGHEQYFGPGTRLTVT.

Points on this clone: Relative to the germline gene, one junction end is altered; a read error may explain this. This chain joins TRBV6-6 and TRBJ1-3; D gene uncertain. This CDR3 has 12 residues. Germline CDR1 is MNHNY and CDR2 is SVGAGI (reference sequence). The CDR3 DNA follows: TGTGCCAGTCACTCCTCTGGGAACACCATATATTTT. This gives the protein CASHSSGNTIYF.

The CDR3 loop is CASSSTSNTEAFF. The CDR3 nucleotides read TGTGCCAGCAGTTCCACATCGAACACTGAAGCTTTCTTT. The V and J genes are TRBV4-2 and TRBJ1-1, with no clear D. The CDR3 covers 13 residues. V lost 6 bases to trimming and J lost 1 base, with 9 bases between them. Germline assignment: CDR1 LGHNA and CDR2 YNFKEQ.

CDR3 nucleotide sequence: TGTGCCAGCTCACAACGGACTAGCGGGAGGACAGATACGCAGTATTTT. Encoded protein: CASSQRTSGRTDTQYF. The chain combines TRBV18 with TRBJ2-3; 14 positions match TRBD2. Per germline, CDR1 KGHSH and CDR2 LQKENI. The CDR3 covers 16 residues. V was pared by 4 bases and J by 3 bases, with 3 bases of the junction left unmatched.

A few counts support this clone. The V gene is TRBV6-4, the J gene TRBJ2-3; D is perhaps TRBD2 (6 bases). The CDR3 has 15 residues. Germline assignment: CDR1 MRHNA and CDR2 SNTAGT. The V and J ends lost 2 bases and 2 bases respectively, with 11 bases between them. For the CDR3, the DNA is TGTGCCAGCAGTGACGGGGGGACCCCCACAGATACGCAGTATTTT. Protein product: CASSDGGTPTDTQYF.

This sequence joins TRBV9 and TRBJ2-5; D is possibly TRBD2 (5 bases). CDR1 and CDR2 from the germline V gene are SGDLS and YYNGEE. CDR3 length equals 13 residues. V was trimmed by 4 bases and J by 5 bases, leaving 12 bases between them. The CDR3 here is CASSSPPGETQYF. The CDR3 DNA is TGTGCCAGCAGCTCCCCACCGGGGGAGACCCAGTACTTC. The complete variable domain, with remaining parts taken from reference TRBV9 and TRBJ2-5, reads DSGVTQTPKHLITATGQRVTLRCSPRSGDLSVYWYQQSLDQGLQFLIQYYNGEERAKGNILERFSAQQFPDLHSELNLSSLELGDSALYFCASSSPPGETQYFGPGTRLLVL.

This chain uses TRBV28 with TRBJ2-3, with D uncertain. The end of the DNA fits TRBJ1-5 better, so the J call may be wrong. Germline CDR1 MDHEN, CDR2 SYDVKM. This CDR3 spans 15 amino acids. DNA for the CDR3: TGTGCCAGCAGTTTTAGGGCAGGTACCACAGATACGCAGCATTTT. It yields the protein CASSFRAGTTDTQHF.

This rearrangement joins TRBV21-1 to TRBJ1-1. TRBV21-1 is termed a pseudogene. The CDR3 totals 16 residues. Written as DNA, the CDR3 is TGTGCCAGCAGCCCATTGGGACGGGGAATGAACACTGAAGCTTTCTTT. As protein: CASSPLGRGMNTEAFF.

This clone was observed a few times. This chain connects TRBV7-3 to TRBJ1-5; D not resolved. V lost 5 bases and J lost 6, with 11 bases in between. From germline, CDR1 is SGHTA and CDR2 FQGTGA. The CDR3 covers 13 residues. The CDR3 sequence: CASSPPGGQPQHF. The CDR3 DNA follows: TGTGCCAGCAGCCCCCCGGGTGGTCAGCCCCAGCATTTT.

With regard to this clone: This may arise from a read error, as a much more abundant clone is one base away. Since no conserved phenylalanine or tryptophan closes the CDR3, a read error is the likely cause. This chain links TRBV5-1 with TRBJ1-1; 8 nucleotides match TRBD1. The CDR3 runs to 15 residues. Germline lookup yields CDR1 SGHRS and CDR2 YFSETQ. V lost 4 bases, J lost 0 bases, and 5 bases stayed unmatched. The CDR3 sequence is CASSERQGLNTEAFS. DNA of the CDR3: TGCGCCAGCAGCGAACGACAGGGGTTGAACACTGAAGCTTTCTCT.

Comments on this clone: This may be a read error, as it is one base from a much larger clone. This chain connects TRBV10-2 to TRBJ2-5; D possibly corresponds to TRBD2 (5 bases). The CDR3 contains 13 residues. CDR1 WSHSY and CDR2 SAAADI come from the germline V gene. The germline V and J ends were trimmed by 6 bases and 5 bases, with 13 bases remaining between them. This CDR3 reads CASRRVKLETQYF. CDR3 in DNA: TGCGCCAGCAGGCGGGTGAAGCTTGAGACCCAGTACTTC.

The rearrangement joins TRBV7-9 to TRBJ2-7; D perhaps matches TRBD1 (6 bases). Germline CDR1 and CDR2: SEHNR and FQNEAQ (reference sequence). The CDR3 runs 14 residues. V shed 4 bases and J shed 11 bases, with 21 bases lying between them. The CDR3 DNA is TGTGCCAGCAGCTCCGGCCTAGTAGGGGGAATCAAGTACTTC. Translated: CASSSGLVGGIKYF.

The CDR3 DNA follows: TGTGCCAGCAGATCGGACCCCCACTATAACTATGGCTACACCTTC. It translates to CASRSDPHYNYGYTF. The chain has TRBV5-5 and TRBJ1-2, with D hard to call. V dropped 5 bases and J dropped 1 base, with 15 bases sitting between them. Germline-derived CDR1 and CDR2 are SGHKS and YYEKEE (reference sequence). This CDR3 comprises 15 residues.

A few counts support this clone. This chain joins TRBV5-1 and TRBJ2-3; 10 nucleotides match TRBD2. Germline assignment: CDR1 SGHRS and CDR2 YFSETQ. The CDR3 covers 16 residues. The trim removed 8 bases at V and 6 bases at J, leaving 15 bases unmatched. The CDR3 DNA follows: TGCGCCAGTTCCCTCCAAGCGGGAGGGCCCTCGGATACGCAGTATTTT. Protein: CASSLQAGGPSDTQYF.

The rearrangement uses TRBV28 and TRBJ1-1; 7 nucleotides match TRBD1. Germline values: CDR1 MDHEN, CDR2 SYDVKM. The CDR3 spans 15 residues. The J segment lost 5 bases and the V segment lost 1 base, leaving 7 bases of the junction unmatched. As DNA, the CDR3 is TGTGCCAGCAGTTTATTAGAAGGACAGGAGACTGAAGCTTTCTTT. It is translated as CASSLLEGQETEAFF.

As regards this clone: This likely came from a read error, as a far larger clone is one base away. This chain connects TRBV6-1 to TRBJ2-7; the match to TRBD1 covers 11 bases. This CDR3 has 14 residues. Trimming removed 6 bases from V and 3 bases from J; junction bases left unmatched: 4. CDR1 and CDR2 (germline): MNHNS, SASEGT. CDR3 in DNA: TGTGCCAGCAGAACCGGGACAGGGGGCTACGAGCAGTACTTC. Translated: CASRTGTGGYEQYF.

CDR3 sequence (DNA): TGTGCCAGCTTTCGGGGCACCTATCAGCCCCAGCATTTT. Its translation: CASFRGTYQPQHF. The chain links TRBV28 to TRBJ1-5; D may be TRBD1 (5 bases). V dropped 8 bases and J dropped 5 bases, with 13 bases sitting between them. CDR3 length: 13 residues. Germline V gene sequence: CDR1 MDHEN, CDR2 SYDVKM.

The chain carries TRBV19 and TRBJ2-1; 9 bases align to TRBD2. CDR3 length: 17 residues. After removal of 4 bases from V and 3 bases from J, the junction contained 10 bases not matched to a gene. Germline V CDR1 and CDR2: LNHDA, SQIVND (reference sequence). This CDR3 reads CASSSRVAGDHYNEQFF. The CDR3 nucleotides are TGTGCCAGTAGTAGTCGGGTAGCGGGAGACCACTACAATGAGCAGTTCTTC.

The chain is built from TRBV5-1 and TRBJ2-5, with D tentatively TRBD1 or TRBD2 (7 bases each). The CDR3 runs to 16 residues. Trimming stripped 4 bases from V and 1 base from J, with 17 bases between. Germline CDR1 SGHRS, CDR2 YFSETQ. The CDR3 nucleotides are TGCGCCAGCAGCAGGGAGGGAGGACAGGTCCAAGAGACCCAGTACTTC. Protein: CASSREGGQVQETQYF.

The genes are TRBV10-3 and TRBJ2-7; 11 bases match TRBD1. Germline CDR1 is ENHRY and CDR2 is SYGVKD. The CDR3 runs 14 residues. J was trimmed by 7 bases and V by 6 bases; bases with no gene match: 8. CDR3 protein: CAIRAGTGGEEQYF. CDR3 bases: TGTGCCATCAGAGCCGGGACAGGGGGTGAAGAGCAGTACTTC.

The chain combines TRBV27 with TRBJ2-7; 8 nucleotides agree with TRBD1. This CDR3 region has 15 residues. The V segment lost 1 base and the J segment 2 bases; nucleotides outside the gene matches: 4. Germline CDR1 MNHEY, CDR2 SMNVEV (reference sequence). As DNA, the CDR3 is TGTGCCAGCAGTTTATGGACAGGGCGGCCCTACGAGCAGTACTTC. It codes for CASSLWTGRPYEQYF.

The chain recombines TRBV19 with TRBJ2-3; 14 nucleotides align to TRBD2. The J segment lost 1 base and the V segment lost 4 bases, leaving 7 bases of the junction unmatched. Looked up from germline, CDR1 is LNHDA and CDR2 is SQIVND (reference sequence). This CDR3 comprises 18 residues. The CDR3 sequence: CASSRDRGLAGGTDTQYF. Here the CDR3 DNA reads TGTGCCAGTAGTAGGGACAGGGGACTAGCGGGAGGCACAGATACGCAGTATTTT.

The chain links TRBV5-4 to TRBJ2-7; D uncertain. The V and J ends lost 2 bases and 0 bases respectively, with 9 bases between them. This CDR3 contains 14 residues. Germline CDR1 SGHNT, CDR2 YYREEE (reference sequence). The CDR3, as DNA: TGTGCCAGCAGCTTCGCGTCGAGCTCCTACGAGCAGTACTTC. Encoded protein: CASSFASSSYEQYF.

The J gene is TRBJ2-7, the V gene TRBV7-2; D is possibly TRBD1 or TRBD2 (6 bases each). This CDR3 contains 15 residues. CDR1 is SGHTA, CDR2 FQGNSA, per germline. Trimming left V 4 bases short and J 4 bases short, with 17 bases between. In DNA, the CDR3 is TGTGCCAGCAGCTCCGGGTCCGGGGGCGGATACGAGCAGTACTTC. Translation gives CASSSGSGGGYEQYF.

V usage is TRBV11-2 and J usage is TRBJ1-3; 8 bases align to TRBD1. The CDR3 totals 16 residues. The germline V gene encodes CDR1 SGHAT and CDR2 FQNNGV. The junction had 10 bases not matched to a gene; V was cut back by 5 bases and J by 4 bases. The CDR3: CASSPGQGLGGNTIYF. In DNA form, the CDR3 reads TGTGCCAGCAGCCCCGGACAGGGATTGGGAGGAAACACCATATATTTT.

This chain uses TRBV27 with TRBJ2-1, with D tentatively TRBD1 or TRBD2 (5 bases each). V was shortened by 3 bases and J by 6 bases, with 15 bases between the two germline ends. CDR1 and CDR2 (germline): MNHEY, SMNVEV (reference sequence). The length of the CDR3 is 15 residues. The CDR3 loop is CASSFWGIRANEQFF. Written as DNA, the CDR3 is TGTGCCAGCAGTTTTTGGGGGATCAGGGCCAATGAGCAGTTCTTC.